The clone carrying this T cell receptor (beta chain) was detected only a few times. Its matching antigen is unknown. This sample was included in a study of beta chain features in type 1 diabetes. Study conclusions and caveats: PCR could preferentially amplify shorter templates, alike in patients and controls. For patients, the naive, central memory and Treg TCRB repertoires appeared more alike than for healthy donors.

Reverse transcription of all isolated RNA meant that expressed TCRB transcripts were sequenced. TCRdb's table, derived via immunoSEQ multiplex PCR, lists solely in-frame clones and lacks some. Of approximately 150,000 clones in the sample, more than 9% were seen once. The germline V gene has CDR1 LNHDA and CDR2 SQIVND (reference sequence). The CDR3 loop spans 14 amino acids. The V segment lost 6 bases and the J segment 8 bases; nucleotides outside the gene matches: 5. The gene calls are TRBV19 and TRBJ2-2; 11 positions match TRBD1. This clonotype originated in a man aged 18 to 30 in good health. Material: naive CD4+ T cells from blood. CDR3 coding DNA: TGTGCCAGTAGCGGTGGGACAGGGGGAGGGGAGCTGTTTTTT. It translates to CASSGGTGGGELFF.